This T cell receptor beta chain was identified during a study of metastatic and nonmetastatic thyroid tumors. Study-wide background: Peripheral blood and tumor or nodule samples from malignant and benign thyroid patients were compared.

Germline lookup yields CDR1 SQVTM and CDR2 ANQGSEA. The CDR3 has 14 amino acids. The germline V and J ends were trimmed by 4 bases and 7 bases, with 19 bases remaining between them. Note on this clone: What it recognizes is unknown. Possible read error: a much larger clone is one base away.

Per the authors' pipeline: A classifier for distant metastasis in papillary thyroid cancer was constructed using CDR3 differences observed across clinicopathological groups. MiXCR was used by TCRdb to re-call the PCR reads. It is TCRdb's table, rather than the study itself, that gives the V and J calls and clone size. Among about 69,000 clones listed, more than 13% were seen once. Study findings and constraints: The reported finding was significantly higher TCR beta diversity in malignant thyroid tumors relative to benign nodules, in blood and tumor.

Every patient was untreated before thyroid surgery. This rearrangement joins TRBV29-1 to TRBJ1-2; D gene unclear. The TCR originated in a male donor with papillary thyroid cancer or a benign thyroid nodule (not recorded which). Some clones in this sample may be carry-over from other donors' samples. Sequenced input: blood. CDR3 nucleotide sequence: TGCAGCGTTGTGTCCGGGGAGGTGGAGAGTGGCTACACCTTC. It is translated as CSVVSGEVESGYTF.